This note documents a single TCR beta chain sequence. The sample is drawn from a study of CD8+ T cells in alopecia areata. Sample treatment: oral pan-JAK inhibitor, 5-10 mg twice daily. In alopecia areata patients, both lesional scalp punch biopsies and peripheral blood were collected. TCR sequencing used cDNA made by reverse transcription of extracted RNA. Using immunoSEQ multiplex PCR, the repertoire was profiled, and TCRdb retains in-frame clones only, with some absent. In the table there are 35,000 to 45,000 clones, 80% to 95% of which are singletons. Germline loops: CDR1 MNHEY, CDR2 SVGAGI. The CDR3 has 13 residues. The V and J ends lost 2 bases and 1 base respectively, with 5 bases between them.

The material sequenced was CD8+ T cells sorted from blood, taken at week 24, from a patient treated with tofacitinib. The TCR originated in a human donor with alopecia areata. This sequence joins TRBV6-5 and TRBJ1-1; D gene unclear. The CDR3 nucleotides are TGTGCCAGCAGTTACGAGGCGAACACTGAAGCTTTCTTT. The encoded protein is CASSYEANTEAFF.